These 27 T cell receptor beta chains came from one sample sequenced in a study of T cell repertoires in cytomegalovirus infection. MiXCR, applied by TCRdb to the reads, yields one record per CDR3 protein. The repertoire has hundreds of thousands of distinct CDR3 sequences, roughly a third of them found once; the top ten carry roughly an eighth. The specimen was PBMCs. These receptors all stem from a human donor in good health (CMV status not recorded). Some clones in this sample may be carry-over from other donors' samples.

A few counts support this clonotype. The rearrangement joins TRBV20-1 to TRBJ2-3, with D perhaps matching TRBD2 (5 bases). The V end was cut by 4 bases, the J end by 4 bases, with 6 bases between. Germline loops: CDR1 DFQATT, CDR2 SNEGSKA (reference sequence). The CDR3 is 11 residues long. CDR3 DNA sequence: TGCAGTGCTACTAGCCCAGATACGCAGTATTTT. Encoded protein: CSATSPDTQYF.

The chain recombines TRBV7-3 with TRBJ2-1; 10 bases match TRBD2. The CDR3 is 16 residues long. The V gene end was trimmed by 5 bases and the J gene end by 0 bases; junction bases not matched to a gene: 4. CDR1 and CDR2 from the germline V gene are SGHTA and FQGTGA. The CDR3 DNA reads as TGTGCCAGCAGCCGCACTAGCGGGGCCTCCTACAATGAGCAGTTCTTC. This sequence encodes CASSRTSGASYNEQFF.

This clonotype turned up a few times. The genes are TRBV6-5 and TRBJ1-6; D might be TRBD1 (5 bases). The ends were cut back, 2 bases at V and 4 bases at J, with 15 bases in the middle. The CDR3 extends over 17 amino acids. Per the germline V gene, CDR1 is MNHEY and CDR2 is SVGAGI. The CDR3 loop reads CASSYGAVNLYNSPLHF. DNA for the CDR3: TGTGCCAGCAGTTACGGGGCAGTAAATCTGTATAATTCACCCCTCCACTTT.

The chain has TRBV25-1 and TRBJ1-1; no clear D. Between the trimmed V and J ends, which lost 3 bases and 11 bases, there was a span of 16 bases. The CDR3 covers 13 residues. Germline CDR1 and CDR2: MGHDK and SYGVNS. CDR3: CASSDRWGSGAFF. CDR3 nucleotide sequence: TGTGCCAGCAGTGACCGATGGGGAAGTGGTGCTTTCTTT. Full variable domain (outside the CDR3, taken from reference TRBV25-1 and TRBJ1-1): EADIYQTPRYLVIGTGKKITLECSQTMGHDKMYWYQQDPGMELHLIHYSYGVNSTEKGDLSSESTVSRIRTEHFPLTLESARPSHTSQYLCASSDRWGSGAFFGQGTRLTVV.

The chain joins TRBV4-1 to TRBJ2-3, with 9 bases identical to TRBD1. The CDR3 covers 17 residues. V was pared by 1 base and J by 4 bases, with 9 bases of the junction left unmatched. Germline values: CDR1 MGHRA, CDR2 YSYEKL. As DNA, the CDR3 is TGCGCCAGCAGCCAAGTCTACAGGGGGCAAGTCGCAGATACGCAGTATTTT. Translating it yields CASSQVYRGQVADTQYF.

As to this clonotype: At one of its ends the junction is not consistent with the germline gene, which may arise from a read error. This rearrangement joins TRBV6-6 to TRBJ2-4, with D uncertain. Germline loops: CDR1 MNHNY, CDR2 SVGAGI (reference sequence). The CDR3 totals 16 residues. CDR3 coding DNA: TGTGCAAGCAGTTACCAACCAACTATAGCCAAAAACATTCAGTACTTC. Protein product: CASSYQPTIAKNIQYF.

This clonotype was seen a few times. This rearrangement joins TRBV7-8 to TRBJ1-4; tentative D call: TRBD1 (5 bases). Per germline, CDR1 SGHVS and CDR2 FQNEAQ. This CDR3 region has 18 residues. V lost 2 bases and J 7 bases, leaving 23 bases between the germline ends. As DNA, the CDR3 is TGTGCCAGCAGCTTACGAGGGGCCCTCAGGGCTTCGGGTGAAAAACTGTTTTTT. It encodes CASSLRGALRASGEKLFF. Full variable domain (outside the CDR3, taken from reference TRBV7-8 and TRBJ1-4): GAGVSQSPRYKVAKRGQDVALRCDPISGHVSLFWYQQALGQGPEFLTYFQNEAQLDKSGLPSDRFFAERPEGSVSTLKIQRTQQEDSAVYLCASSLRGALRASGEKLFFGSGTQLSVL.

The chain joins TRBV19 to TRBJ2-1; tentatively, D is TRBD1 (6 bases). The CDR3 sequence is 14 residues long. Between the trimmed V and J ends, which lost 3 bases and 8 bases, there was a span of 14 bases. Germline CDR1 is LNHDA and CDR2 is SQIVND (reference sequence). The DNA for the CDR3 is TGTGCCAGTAGTATGGGGACACTATGGCATGAGCAGTTCTTC. This encodes CASSMGTLWHEQFF. Supplemented by reference TRBV19 and TRBJ2-1, the full variable domain reads DGGITQSPKYLFRKEGQNVTLSCEQNLNHDAMYWYRQDPGQGLRLIYYSQIVNDFQKGDIAEGYSVSREKKESFPLTVTSAQKNPTAFYLCASSMGTLWHEQFFGPGTRLTVL.

The rearrangement joins TRBV6-5 to TRBJ2-1; the D gene is possibly TRBD2 (6 bases). The CDR3 is 16 residues long. CDR1 is MNHEY, CDR2 SVGAGI, per germline. V lost 2 bases and J lost 5, with 16 bases in between. The DNA for the CDR3 is TGTGCCAGCAGTTACACCCCAGGAGGAGGGAACAATGAGCAGTTCTTC. Translation gives CASSYTPGGGNNEQFF.

The chain has TRBV20-1 and TRBJ2-5; D call uncertain. The germline V gene has CDR1 DFQATT and CDR2 SNEGSKA (reference sequence). This CDR3 contains 12 residues. V was trimmed by 0 bases and J by 5 bases, leaving 7 bases between them. DNA for the CDR3: TGCAGTGCTAGAGACTTTAAGGAGACCCAGTACTTC. Its translation: CSARDFKETQYF.

The chain has TRBV16 and TRBJ1-3, with D perhaps matching TRBD1 (5 bases). Germline CDR1 KGHSY, CDR2 FQNENV. The CDR3 has 16 residues. Trimming left V 0 bases short and J 0 bases short, with 9 bases between. In nucleotides, the CDR3 is TGTGCCAGCAGCCAATCTCCAGGGAGCTCTGGAAACACCATATATTTT. Amino acid sequence: CASSQSPGSSGNTIYF.

Only a few counts were recorded for this clonotype. The genes are TRBV4-1 and TRBJ2-3, with D tentatively TRBD2 (5 bases). The CDR3 loop spans 14 amino acids. Germline CDR1 MGHRA, CDR2 YSYEKL. Trimming stripped 0 bases from V and 5 bases from J, with 9 bases between. CDR3: CASSQDGSLDTQYF. The CDR3 nucleotides are TGCGCCAGCAGCCAAGATGGGAGTCTAGATACGCAGTATTTT.

This clonotype was seen a few times. This chain joins TRBV5-1 and TRBJ2-2; TRBD2 matches 10 bases. Germline-derived CDR1 and CDR2 are SGHRS and YFSETQ. With V trimmed by 4 bases and J by 4 bases, 4 bases remained unmatched. The CDR3 runs 15 residues. The CDR3: CASSIASGGTGELFF. The CDR3 bases are TGCGCCAGCAGCATCGCTAGCGGGGGCACCGGGGAGCTGTTTTTT.

The chain couples TRBV19 to TRBJ1-1, with 8 bases that match TRBD1. The junction had 6 bases not matched to a gene; V was cut back by 4 bases and J by 2 bases. The CDR3 contains 15 residues. Germline loops: CDR1 LNHDA, CDR2 SQIVND (reference sequence). The CDR3 sequence: CASSTRDRSNTEAFF. CDR3 nucleotides: TGTGCCAGTAGTACTCGGGACAGGTCAAACACTGAAGCTTTCTTT. The full variable domain, rest sourced from reference TRBV19 and TRBJ1-1, is DGGITQSPKYLFRKEGQNVTLSCEQNLNHDAMYWYRQDPGQGLRLIYYSQIVNDFQKGDIAEGYSVSREKKESFPLTVTSAQKNPTAFYLCASSTRDRSNTEAFFGQGTRLTVV.

This clonotype was counted only a few times. The chain carries TRBV12-3 or TRBV12-4 and TRBJ2-3; 9 bases match TRBD2. Unmatched junction bases numbered 4, after V lost 6 bases and J lost 3 bases. This CDR3 contains 14 residues. This CDR3 is CASRPSGGTDTQYF. The CDR3 DNA reads as TGTGCCAGCAGACCAAGCGGGGGGACAGATACGCAGTATTTT.

This clonotype was found many times. V usage is TRBV7-9 and J usage is TRBJ1-6, with D possibly TRBD1 on 6 matching bases. V lost 11 bases, J lost 5 bases, and 13 bases lay in between. The CDR3 runs to 13 residues. Germline assignment: CDR1 SEHNR and CDR2 FQNEAQ (reference sequence). CDR3 region: CAGGQLHNSPLHF. DNA of the CDR3: TGTGCCGGAGGACAGCTTCATAATTCACCCCTCCACTTT.

This sequence joins TRBV20-1 and TRBJ2-1; 10 bases are a match to TRBD2. The V gene's germline CDR1 is DFQATT and CDR2 SNEGSKA (reference sequence). This CDR3 is 16 amino acids long. V was clipped by 5 bases and J by 4 bases; unmatched bases: 11. The CDR3 sequence is CSAHSPLAGTYNEQFF. The CDR3 region has the DNA TGCAGTGCTCACTCACCACTAGCGGGGACTTACAATGAGCAGTTCTTC.

This rearrangement joins TRBV28 to TRBJ1-2; 10 bases agree with TRBD1. The V segment lost 6 bases and the J segment 3 bases; nucleotides outside the gene matches: 4. Germline CDR1 MDHEN, CDR2 SYDVKM. This CDR3 contains 14 residues. The CDR3 bases are TGTGCCAGCAGGACAGGGGGCGTCGACTATGGCTACACCTTC. It is translated as CASRTGGVDYGYTF.

This clonotype appeared many times. The V gene is TRBV7-2, the J gene TRBJ1-2; D is unresolved. This CDR3 region has 14 residues. Germline V lookup: CDR1 SGHTA, CDR2 FQGNSA. V was trimmed by 5 bases and J by 2 bases, leaving 12 bases between them. CDR3 coding DNA: TGTGCCAGCAGCCGCGCGGCATTGAACTATGGCTACACCTTC. This translates into CASSRAALNYGYTF.

This clonotype showed up many times. The chain joins TRBV12-3 or TRBV12-4 to TRBJ2-7; D remains ambiguous. The CDR3 totals 11 residues. Trimming removed 3 bases at V and 7 bases at J, with 7 bases between. The CDR3 sequence: CASSFLVEQYF. The CDR3 coding sequence is TGTGCCAGCAGTTTCTTGGTAGAGCAGTACTTC.

Details on this clonotype: Compared with germline, one end of the junction differs, possibly owing to a read error. This chain joins TRBV20-1 and TRBJ2-7; 9 nucleotides match TRBD1. The CDR3 loop spans 14 amino acids. Germline V gene sequence: CDR1 DFQATT, CDR2 SNEGSKA (reference sequence). The CDR3 reads CLGTGYPSSYELYF. CDR3 in DNA: TGCCTCGGGACAGGGTACCCATCCTCCTACGAGCTGTACTTC.

About this clonotype itself: The conserved phenylalanine or tryptophan is not found at the CDR3 terminus, so this likely reflects a read error. V usage is TRBV20-1 and J usage is TRBJ1-2; D is unresolved. V gave up 3 bases and J gave up 8 bases, with 13 bases separating them. The CDR3 consists of 12 residues. Germline assignment: CDR1 DFQATT and CDR2 SNEGSKA (reference sequence). CDR3 protein: CSASSVTRGYTL. DNA of the CDR3: TGCAGTGCTAGCTCCGTGACACGAGGCTACACCTTA.

This clonotype was found many times. The chain employs TRBV7-2 and TRBJ1-5; 7 bases agree with TRBD1. The CDR3 runs to 13 residues. CDR1 SGHTA and CDR2 FQGNSA come from the germline V gene. Losses at the gene ends were 6 bases for V and 4 bases for J; bases not matched to a gene: 3. The DNA of the CDR3 is TGTGCCAGCAGGGGACAGCCGAATCAGCCCCAGCATTTT. Its protein product is CASRGQPNQPQHF.

Note on this clonotype: One end of the junction is discordant with germline, which a read error may explain. The chain carries TRBV20-1 and TRBJ1-3; 9 nucleotides align to TRBD1. In germline, CDR1 is DFQATT, CDR2 SNEGSKA (reference sequence). The CDR3 contains 15 residues. The chain's CDR3 is CSASRGQGGGTTIYF. In DNA, the CDR3 is TGCAGTGCTAGTCGGGGACAGGGAGGAGGAACCACCATATATTTT.

This chain joins TRBV7-6 and TRBJ1-4; D is undetermined. Trimming removed 1 base from V and 6 bases from J, with 6 bases in between. The CDR3 covers 13 residues. Germline loops: CDR1 SGHVS, CDR2 FNYEAQ. The CDR3 region is CASSLGADEKLFF. The DNA of the CDR3 is TGTGCCAGCAGCTTAGGGGCAGATGAAAAACTGTTTTTT.

V and J are TRBV20-1 and TRBJ2-3; TRBD2 agrees at 12 bases. The CDR3 is 17 residues long. CDR1 is DFQATT and CDR2 is SNEGSKA in the germline V gene (reference sequence). V shed 0 bases, J shed 0 bases, and the junction held 4 bases outside the gene matches. DNA of the CDR3: TGCAGTGCTAGAGAGACTAGCGGGGGTGCTAGCACAGATACGCAGTATTTT. Amino acid sequence: CSARETSGGASTDTQYF.

As for this clonotype: Possible read error: a much larger clone is one base away. The genes are TRBV19 and TRBJ1-5; 7 bases map to TRBD1. CDR1 is LNHDA, CDR2 SQIVND, per germline (reference sequence). This CDR3 contains 15 residues. The CDR3 nucleotides read TGTGACAGTAGTTCCAGGGGGGGGAAAAGCCAGCCCCAGCATTTT. It yields the protein CDSSSRGGKSQPQHF.